This T cell receptor beta chain was found in a study of identical twins. Study-level findings and limits: Within cord blood, abundant beta clonotypes carried fewer insertions, but memory repertoires showed no such trend. The authors noted that invariant MAIT and iNKT cells could partly confound zero-insertion analyses. Out-of-frame TCR alpha sharing in monozygotic twins exceeded recombination model predictions.

Through template switching, a universal primer site was introduced, and the cDNA contained unique molecular identifiers. TCRdb passed the 5' RACE reads through MiXCR, listing each CDR3 protein once. The table lists approximately 410,000 distinct CDR3 sequences, about 18% of them singletons. For this clonotype: Its antigen is unknown.

V was trimmed by 6 bases and J by 7 bases, leaving 18 bases between them. CDR3 length: 13 amino acids. In germline, CDR1 is SQVTM, CDR2 ANQGSEA. The sequencing input was naive T cells sorted from blood. The chain is built from TRBV29-1 and TRBJ2-5; D may be TRBD1 or TRBD2 (6 bases each). This receptor was identified in a man aged 50 or older in good health. CDR3 sequence (DNA): TGCAGCGTCCGAAGGGGGGACCGAGGGACCCAGTACTTC. This sequence encodes CSVRRGDRGTQYF.